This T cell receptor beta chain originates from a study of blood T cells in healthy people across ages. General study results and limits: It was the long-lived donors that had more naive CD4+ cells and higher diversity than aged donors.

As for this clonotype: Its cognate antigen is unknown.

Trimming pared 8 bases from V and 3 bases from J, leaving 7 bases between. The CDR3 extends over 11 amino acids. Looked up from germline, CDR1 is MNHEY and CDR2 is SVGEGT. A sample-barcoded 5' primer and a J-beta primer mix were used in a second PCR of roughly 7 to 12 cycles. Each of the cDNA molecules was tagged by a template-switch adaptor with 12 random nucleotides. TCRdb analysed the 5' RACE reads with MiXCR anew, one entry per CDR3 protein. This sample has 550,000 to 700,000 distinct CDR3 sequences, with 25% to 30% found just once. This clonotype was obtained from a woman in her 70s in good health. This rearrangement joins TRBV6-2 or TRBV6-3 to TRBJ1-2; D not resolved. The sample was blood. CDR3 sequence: CASEDYYGYTF. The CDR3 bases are TGTGCCAGCGAGGATTACTATGGCTACACCTTC.